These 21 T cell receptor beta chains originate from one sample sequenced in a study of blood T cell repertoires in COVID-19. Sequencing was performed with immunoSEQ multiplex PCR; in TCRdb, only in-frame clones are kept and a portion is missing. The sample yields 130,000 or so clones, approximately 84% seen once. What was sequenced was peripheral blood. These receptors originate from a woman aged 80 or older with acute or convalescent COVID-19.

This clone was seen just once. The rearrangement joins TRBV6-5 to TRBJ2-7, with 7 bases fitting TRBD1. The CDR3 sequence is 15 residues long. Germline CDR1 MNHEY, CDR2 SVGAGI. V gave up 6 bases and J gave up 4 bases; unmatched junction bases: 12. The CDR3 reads CASRPRQGSRYEQYF. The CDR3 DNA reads TGTGCCAGCAGGCCTCGACAGGGTTCTCGGTACGAGCAGTACTTC.

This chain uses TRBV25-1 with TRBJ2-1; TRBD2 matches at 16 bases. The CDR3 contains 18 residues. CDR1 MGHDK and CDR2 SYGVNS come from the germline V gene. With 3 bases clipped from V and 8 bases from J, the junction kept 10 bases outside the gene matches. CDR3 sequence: CASSDPAGTSGGADEQFF. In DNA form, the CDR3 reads TGTGCCAGCAGTGACCCTGCCGGGACTAGCGGGGGGGCCGATGAGCAGTTCTTC.

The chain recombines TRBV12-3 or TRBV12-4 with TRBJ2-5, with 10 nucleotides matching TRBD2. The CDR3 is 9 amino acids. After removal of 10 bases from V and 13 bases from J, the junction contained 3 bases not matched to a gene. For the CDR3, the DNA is TGTGCCAAGACTAGCGGGCCGTACTTC. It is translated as CAKTSGPYF.

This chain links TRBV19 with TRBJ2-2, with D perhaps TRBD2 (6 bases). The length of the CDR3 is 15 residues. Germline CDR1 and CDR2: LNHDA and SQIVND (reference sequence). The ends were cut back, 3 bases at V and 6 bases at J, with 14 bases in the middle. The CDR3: CASSMGGLWAGELFF. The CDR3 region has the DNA TGTGCCAGTAGTATGGGGGGTTTATGGGCCGGGGAGCTGTTTTTT.

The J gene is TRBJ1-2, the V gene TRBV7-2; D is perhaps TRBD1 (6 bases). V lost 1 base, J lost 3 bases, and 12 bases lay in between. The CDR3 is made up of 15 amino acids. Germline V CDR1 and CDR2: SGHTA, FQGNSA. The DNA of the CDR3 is TGTGCCAGCAGCTTAGAGAGGGACACATACTATGGCTACACCTTC. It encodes CASSLERDTYYGYTF.

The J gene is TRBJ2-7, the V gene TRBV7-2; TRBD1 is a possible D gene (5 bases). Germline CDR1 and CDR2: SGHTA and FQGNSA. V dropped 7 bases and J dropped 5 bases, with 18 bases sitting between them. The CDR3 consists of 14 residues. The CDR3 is CASTRTGVDHEQYF. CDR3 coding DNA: TGTGCCAGCACCCGTACAGGAGTGGACCACGAGCAGTACTTC.

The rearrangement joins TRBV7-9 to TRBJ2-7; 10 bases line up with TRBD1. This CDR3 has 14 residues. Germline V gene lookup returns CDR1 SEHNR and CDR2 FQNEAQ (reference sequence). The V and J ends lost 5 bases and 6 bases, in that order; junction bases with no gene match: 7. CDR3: CASSPPGQGTEQYF. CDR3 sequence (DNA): TGTGCCAGCAGCCCACCGGGACAGGGGACCGAGCAGTACTTC. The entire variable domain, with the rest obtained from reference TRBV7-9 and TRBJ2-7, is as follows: DTGVSQNPRHKITKRGQNVTFRCDPISEHNRLYWYRQTLGQGPEFLTYFQNEAQLEKSRLLSDRFSAERPKGSFSTLEIQRTEQGDSAMYLCASSPPGQGTEQYFGPGTRLTVT.

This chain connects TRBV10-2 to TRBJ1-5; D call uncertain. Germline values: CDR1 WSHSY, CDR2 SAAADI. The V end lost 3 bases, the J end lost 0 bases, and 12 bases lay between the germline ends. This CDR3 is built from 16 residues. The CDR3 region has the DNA TGCGCCAGCAGTGATGTGGGGAGAGTTAGCAATCAGCCCCAGCATTTT. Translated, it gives CASSDVGRVSNQPQHF.

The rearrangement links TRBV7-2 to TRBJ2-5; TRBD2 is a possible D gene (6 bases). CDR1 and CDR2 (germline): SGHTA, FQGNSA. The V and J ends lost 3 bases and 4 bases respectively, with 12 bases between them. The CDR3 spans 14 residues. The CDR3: CASSFKGGAETQYF. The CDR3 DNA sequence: TGTGCCAGCAGCTTCAAAGGCGGGGCAGAGACCCAGTACTTC.

DNA for the CDR3: TGTGCCTGGGCCAAGGACGGCGGGGCCACTGAAGCTTTCTTT. This gives the protein CAWAKDGGATEAFF. The chain is built from TRBV30 and TRBJ1-1; a weak D match, TRBD1 (5 bases). CDR3 size: 14 residues. V was shortened by 5 bases and J by 4 bases, with 17 bases between the two germline ends. CDR1 and CDR2 from the germline V gene are GTSNPN and SVGIG (reference sequence).

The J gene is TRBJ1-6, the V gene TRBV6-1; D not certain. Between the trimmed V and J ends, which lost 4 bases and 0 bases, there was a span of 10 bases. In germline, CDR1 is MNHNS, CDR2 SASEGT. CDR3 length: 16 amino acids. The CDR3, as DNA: TGTGCCAGCAGTGGAATACGGAGCTCCTATAATTCACCCCTCCACTTT. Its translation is CASSGIRSSYNSPLHF.

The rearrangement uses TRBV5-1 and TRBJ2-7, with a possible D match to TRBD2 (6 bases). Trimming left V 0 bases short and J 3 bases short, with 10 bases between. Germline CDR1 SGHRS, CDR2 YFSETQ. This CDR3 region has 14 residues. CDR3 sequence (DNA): TGCGCCAGCAGCTTGGCGGGACTGGGCTACGAGCAGTACTTC. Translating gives CASSLAGLGYEQYF.

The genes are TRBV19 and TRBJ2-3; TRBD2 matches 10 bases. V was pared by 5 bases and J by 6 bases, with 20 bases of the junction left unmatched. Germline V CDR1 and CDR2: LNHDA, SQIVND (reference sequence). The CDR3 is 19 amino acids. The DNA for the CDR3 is TGTGCCAGTAGTGCGGAACTAGCGGGGCGGGCTATTGGGAGGGATACGCAGTATTTT. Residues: CASSAELAGRAIGRDTQYF.

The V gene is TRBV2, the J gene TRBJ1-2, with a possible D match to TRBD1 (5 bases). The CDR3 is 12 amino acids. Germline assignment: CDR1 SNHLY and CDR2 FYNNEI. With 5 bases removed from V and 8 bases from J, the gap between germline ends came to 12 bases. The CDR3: CASSPGLRGYTF. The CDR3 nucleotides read TGTGCCAGCAGTCCAGGGTTGCGGGGCTACACCTTC.

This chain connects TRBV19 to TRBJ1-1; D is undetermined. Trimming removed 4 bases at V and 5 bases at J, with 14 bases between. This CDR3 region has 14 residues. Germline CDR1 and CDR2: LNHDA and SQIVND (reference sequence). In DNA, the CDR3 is TGTGCCAGTAGTACCCGGACTGCGGGGACTGAAGCTTTCTTT. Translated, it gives CASSTRTAGTEAFF.

The CDR3 loop is CATSSSDNSNQPQHF. The CDR3 coding sequence is TGTGCCACCAGCAGCAGTGACAATAGCAATCAGCCCCAGCATTTT. The genes are TRBV15 and TRBJ1-5; D is unclear. Germline V CDR1 and CDR2: LNHNV, YYDKDF (reference sequence). Trimming left V 3 bases short and J 0 bases short, with 9 bases between. The CDR3 has 15 residues.

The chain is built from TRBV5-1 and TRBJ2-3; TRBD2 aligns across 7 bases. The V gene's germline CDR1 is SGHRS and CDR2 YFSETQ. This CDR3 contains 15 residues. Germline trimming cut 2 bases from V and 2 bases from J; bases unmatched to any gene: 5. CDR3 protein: CASSFAGVTTDTQYF. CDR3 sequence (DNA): TGCGCCAGCAGCTTCGCGGGAGTGACCACAGATACGCAGTATTTT.

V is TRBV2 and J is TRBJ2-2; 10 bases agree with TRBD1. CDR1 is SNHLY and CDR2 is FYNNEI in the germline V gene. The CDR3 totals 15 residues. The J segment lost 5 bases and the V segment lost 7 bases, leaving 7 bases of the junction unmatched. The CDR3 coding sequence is TGTGCCAGCACAGGGGACAGGGGTATTACCGGGGAGCTGTTTTTT. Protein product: CASTGDRGITGELFF.

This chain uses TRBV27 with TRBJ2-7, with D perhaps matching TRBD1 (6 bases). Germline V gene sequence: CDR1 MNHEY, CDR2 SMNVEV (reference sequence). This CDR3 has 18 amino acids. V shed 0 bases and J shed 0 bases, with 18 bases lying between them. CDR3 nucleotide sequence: TGTGCCAGCAGTTTATCCGGTCCTTATACAGGGAGCTCCTACGAGCAGTACTTC. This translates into CASSLSGPYTGSSYEQYF.

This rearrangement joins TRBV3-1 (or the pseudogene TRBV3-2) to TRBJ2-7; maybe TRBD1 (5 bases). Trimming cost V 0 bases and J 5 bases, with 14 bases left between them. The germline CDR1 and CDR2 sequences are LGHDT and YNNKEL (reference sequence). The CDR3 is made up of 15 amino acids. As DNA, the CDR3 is TGTGCCAGCAGCCAAGATCGTGGGGCGCATAACGAGCAGTACTTC. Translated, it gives CASSQDRGAHNEQYF.

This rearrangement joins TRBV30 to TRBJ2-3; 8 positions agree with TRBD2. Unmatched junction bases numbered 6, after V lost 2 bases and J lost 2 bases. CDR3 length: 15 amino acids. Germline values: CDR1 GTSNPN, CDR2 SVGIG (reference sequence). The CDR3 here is CAWSRLAGITDTQYF. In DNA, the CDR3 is TGTGCCTGGAGTCGGTTAGCGGGGATCACAGATACGCAGTATTTT.